Below, 25 T cell receptor beta chains from the same sample are listed, as sequenced in a study of read filtering for tumor transcriptome and immune sequencing. From approximately 430 ng of RNA, a library with molecular barcoded alpha/delta and beta/gamma adaptors was made. Each CDR3 protein gets one entry after TCRdb re-called the reads with MiXCR. Altogether roughly 60,000 distinct CDR3 sequences are present, roughly 19% being singletons, with the ten largest covering 17%. The sample comprised a population of CD138-negative cells sorted from bone marrow. Receptors originate from a donor aged 40 or older with multiple myeloma.

This clonotype was observed at least ten times. CDR3 loop: CASSLWGHISGANVLTF. The CDR3 region has the DNA TGTGCCAGCAGTTTATGGGGCCACATCTCTGGGGCCAACGTCCTGACTTTC. The chain combines TRBV28 with TRBJ2-6, with D uncertain. Germline lookup yields CDR1 MDHEN and CDR2 SYDVKM. The length of the CDR3 is 17 residues. V was clipped by 0 bases and J by 0 bases, with 9 bases between them.

Concerning this clonotype itself: This likely traces to a read error, being one base from a far larger clone. The rearrangement links TRBV12-5 to TRBJ2-1; 10 nucleotides line up with TRBD1. Germline CDR1 is LGHNT and CDR2 is FRNRAP. This CDR3 spans 15 amino acids. The chain's CDR3 is CASRDRGLLRNEQFF. In DNA form, the CDR3 reads TGTGCCAGCAGGGACAGGGGTCTTTTACGCAATGAGCAGTTCTTC.

This clonotype was seen at least ten times. The chain joins TRBV7-3 to TRBJ2-1; TRBD2 aligns across 10 bases. J lost 8 bases, V lost 5 bases, and 15 bases had no gene match. Germline loops: CDR1 SGHTA, CDR2 FQGTGA. The CDR3 extends over 17 amino acids. The CDR3, as DNA: TGTGCCAGCAGCCCAGTCCGGGGGAGCGGGGGGGCAGATGAGCAGTTCTTC. Protein product: CASSPVRGSGGADEQFF.

This clonotype was counted only a few times. A far larger clone is just one base off, so this is likely a read error. The V call is TRBV7-8, the J call TRBJ2-1, with 7 bases identical to TRBD2. V was pared by 5 bases and J by 6 bases, with 10 bases of the junction left unmatched. CDR1 and CDR2 from the germline V gene are SGHVS and FQNEAQ. This CDR3 has 15 amino acids. This CDR3 is CASSPLASGCNEQFF. In DNA form, the CDR3 reads TGTGCCAGCAGCCCGTTGGCTAGCGGTTGCAATGAGCAGTTCTTC.

The sample holds many counts of this clonotype. The chain recombines TRBV20-1 with TRBJ2-2; D uncertain. Germline V CDR1 and CDR2: DFQATT, SNEGSKA (reference sequence). Trimming removed 3 bases at V and 1 base at J, with 9 bases between. This CDR3 region has 14 residues. This CDR3 is CSARNGWNTGELFF. CDR3 bases: TGCAGTGCTAGGAACGGGTGGAACACCGGGGAGCTGTTTTTT.

The sample holds many counts of this clonotype. The rearrangement joins TRBV6-1 to TRBJ2-7; D possibly corresponds to TRBD1 (6 bases). Germline V gives CDR1 MNHNS, CDR2 SASEGT. With 8 bases removed from V and 2 bases from J, the gap between germline ends came to 13 bases. The CDR3 spans 13 residues. CDR3: CASCRDTTYEQYF. The CDR3 nucleotides are TGTGCCAGCTGTCGGGACACAACCTACGAGCAGTACTTC.

This clonotype was observed at least ten times. V is TRBV5-1 and J is TRBJ1-1; the match to TRBD1 covers 9 bases. The germline gives CDR1 SGHRS, CDR2 YFSETQ. V gave up 2 bases and J gave up 4 bases; unmatched junction bases: 9. CDR3 size: 16 residues. The CDR3 loop reads CASSLQGAGDGTEAFF. The DNA for the CDR3 is TGCGCCAGCAGCTTACAGGGGGCAGGGGATGGCACTGAAGCTTTCTTT.

This sequence joins TRBV12-3 or TRBV12-4 and TRBJ2-1; D ambiguous. Trimming cost V 4 bases and J 13 bases, with 14 bases left between them. The CDR3 is 12 residues long. CDR3 DNA: TGTGCCAGCAGTTCATCCCCCGACCTCCAGTTCTTC. Amino acids: CASSSSPDLQFF.

This clonotype was recorded only once. This may arise from a read error, as a much more abundant clone is one base away. The rearrangement uses TRBV7-8 and TRBJ2-5; TRBD2 matches 9 bases. Germline V gene sequence: CDR1 SGHVS, CDR2 FQNEAQ. The CDR3 consists of 17 residues. CDR3 nucleotide sequence: TGTGCCAGCAGCTTTGATAGCGGGGGACTTTACCAAGGGACCCAGTACTTC. This sequence encodes CASSFDSGGLYQGTQYF. The full variable domain, with the rest looked up from reference TRBV7-8 and TRBJ2-5, is GAGVSQSPRYKVAKRGQDVALRCDPISGHVSLFWYQQALGQGPEFLTYFQNEAQLDKSGLPSDRFFAERPEGSVSTLKIQRTQQEDSAVYLCASSFDSGGLYQGTQYFGPGTRLLVL.

On this clonotype: This sequence may be a read error, since a much larger clone differs from it by one base. The genes are TRBV19 and TRBJ2-2; perhaps TRBD2 as D (6 bases). The V gene's germline CDR1 is LNHDA and CDR2 SQIVND (reference sequence). There are 15 residues in the CDR3. The CDR3 DNA follows: TGTGCCAGTAGTATTTGGCTAGCGTGCGCCGGGGAGCCGTTTTTT. Amino acids: CASSIWLACAGEPFF.

This clonotype came up a few times. This chain links TRBV7-9 with TRBJ2-3, with 14 bases aligning to TRBD2. The CDR3 sequence is 16 residues long. The ends lost 4 bases at V and 0 bases at J; junction bases unmatched: 0. Germline-derived CDR1 and CDR2 are SEHNR and FQNEAQ (reference sequence). The DNA for the CDR3 is TGTGCCAGCAGCTGGACTAGCGGGGGGAGCACAGATACGCAGTATTTT. Amino acid sequence: CASSWTSGGSTDTQYF. The full variable domain, its missing parts supplied by reference TRBV7-9 and TRBJ2-3, is DTGVSQNPRHKITKRGQNVTFRCDPISEHNRLYWYRQTLGQGPEFLTYFQNEAQLEKSRLLSDRFSAERPKGSFSTLEIQRTEQGDSAMYLCASSWTSGGSTDTQYFGPGTRLTVL.

The table lists this clonotype with many counts. J is TRBJ1-2 and V is TRBV3-1; D is perhaps TRBD1 (5 bases). Trimming pared 7 bases from V and 7 bases from J, leaving 22 bases between. The V gene's germline CDR1 is LGHDT and CDR2 YNNKEL (reference sequence). The length of the CDR3 is 15 residues. CDR3 sequence: CASTLTGGGISGYTF. CDR3 coding DNA: TGTGCCAGCACACTGACGGGGGGAGGAATAAGTGGCTACACCTTC.

Many counts were recorded for this clonotype. The genes are TRBV7-6 and TRBJ1-3; D might be TRBD1 (6 bases). Germline CDR1 reads SGHVS; CDR2 reads FNYEAQ. V was clipped by 5 bases and J by 0 bases, with 14 bases between them. The CDR3 is made up of 16 amino acids. CDR3 residues: CASSPGTPSSGNTIYF. CDR3 DNA: TGTGCCAGCAGCCCCGGGACACCTTCCTCTGGAAACACCATATATTTT.

In its sample, this clonotype was seen a few times. The rearrangement joins TRBV5-4 to TRBJ1-2, with 11 bases lining up with TRBD1. Germline V CDR1 and CDR2: SGHNT, YYREEE (reference sequence). With 3 bases clipped from V and 8 bases from J, the junction kept 9 bases outside the gene matches. The CDR3 is 15 amino acids. As DNA, the CDR3 is TGTGCCAGCAGCTCGGATGGACAGGGGGCGGGCGGCTACACCTTC. Translation: CASSSDGQGAGGYTF.

V gene TRBV28 combines with J gene TRBJ2-3; D may correspond to TRBD1 or TRBD2 (6 bases each). CDR1 and CDR2 from the germline V gene are MDHEN and SYDVKM. The CDR3 has 16 residues. The V end lost 4 bases, the J end lost 0 bases, and 14 bases lay between the germline ends. The CDR3: CASSSRWGASTDTQYF. The CDR3 nucleotides are TGTGCCAGCAGTTCACGATGGGGGGCTAGCACAGATACGCAGTATTTT.

This clonotype was seen at least ten times. The rearrangement uses TRBV5-1 and TRBJ2-3; maybe TRBD2 (5 bases). The CDR3 is made up of 16 amino acids. Trimming stripped 2 bases from V and 1 base from J, with 14 bases between. Germline V lookup: CDR1 SGHRS, CDR2 YFSETQ. The CDR3 DNA follows: TGCGCCAGCAGCTTCGATACCACCGGGGGCACAGATACGCAGTATTTT. Protein: CASSFDTTGGTDTQYF.

There are many counts of this clonotype. The V gene is TRBV14, the J gene TRBJ2-1; D not certain. The germline gives CDR1 SGHDN, CDR2 FVKESK. This CDR3 spans 13 amino acids. V lost 5 bases to trimming and J lost 4 bases, with 9 bases between them. CDR3 in DNA: TGTGCCAGCAGCAAAGTGACATACAATGAGCAGTTCTTC. It encodes CASSKVTYNEQFF. Based on the CDR3 plus reference TRBV14 and TRBJ2-1, the full variable domain is EAGVTQFPSHSVIEKGQTVTLRCDPISGHDNLYWYRRVMGKEIKFLLHFVKESKQDESGMPNNRFLAERTGGTYSTLKVQPAELEDSGVYFCASSKVTYNEQFFGPGTRLTVL.

This clonotype was detected many times. This chain joins TRBV6-5 and TRBJ2-4; the D gene is possibly TRBD2 (6 bases). Trimming took off 8 bases at V and 7 bases at J, with 18 bases between the two ends. CDR3 size: 14 residues. CDR1 MNHEY and CDR2 SVGAGI come from the germline V gene. The CDR3 sequence: CASGGRYGENIQYF. The CDR3 DNA reads as TGTGCCAGCGGGGGGAGGTACGGGGAGAACATTCAGTACTTC.

The sample holds one count of this clonotype. A single base is all that separates this from a far larger clone, so a read error is likely. This chain uses TRBV4-1 with TRBJ1-1; a weak D match, TRBD1 (5 bases). The J call may be wrong; the DNA end is better matched by TRBJ1-6. Germline CDR1 MGHRA, CDR2 YSYEKL. The CDR3 runs to 16 residues. Here the CDR3 reads CASSQEDSTYNLPLHF. The CDR3 bases are TGCGCCAGCAGCCAAGAAGACAGTACTTATAATTTACCCCTCCACTTT.

This clonotype appeared a single time. The CDR3 bases are TGCGCCAGCAGCTTGGCTGGCAGACTACAAGGAGATACGCAGCATTTT. Translating it yields CASSLAGRLQGDTQHF. The chain joins TRBV5-1 to TRBJ2-3; D remains unclear. The closer fit of TRBJ1-5 to the DNA end suggests the J call may be wrong. Germline assignment: CDR1 SGHRS and CDR2 YFSETQ. The CDR3 has 16 residues.

This clonotype was seen many times. The chain couples TRBV12-3 or TRBV12-4 to TRBJ2-5; 12 positions match TRBD2. The CDR3 has 15 residues. J was trimmed by 4 bases and V by 4 bases; bases with no gene match: 4. The CDR3: CASSWTSGIRETQYF. In DNA, the CDR3 is TGTGCCAGCAGTTGGACTAGCGGGATCCGAGAGACCCAGTACTTC.

This clonotype has a handful of counts. V usage is TRBV29-1 and J usage is TRBJ2-5; D is ambiguous. The CDR3 is made up of 12 amino acids. The V end lost 4 bases, the J end lost 0 bases, and 6 bases lay between the germline ends. Germline CDR1 is SQVTM and CDR2 is ANQGSEA. Here the CDR3 reads CSVALYQETQYF. The CDR3 DNA reads TGCAGCGTTGCGTTGTACCAAGAGACCCAGTACTTC.

The chain links TRBV20-1 to TRBJ2-7, with a tentative D call TRBD1 (5 bases). This CDR3 is 14 amino acids long. CDR1 DFQATT and CDR2 SNEGSKA come from the germline V gene (reference sequence). Trimming stripped 8 bases from V and 7 bases from J, with 24 bases between. CDR3 in DNA: TGCAGTCCTCGATCAGGGCCACCTAACCGGGAGCAGTACTTC. It encodes CSPRSGPPNREQYF.

This clonotype has a count of ten or more. The chain uses TRBV28 and TRBJ2-2; perhaps TRBD1 as D (5 bases). CDR1 MDHEN and CDR2 SYDVKM come from the germline V gene. Deletions cut 6 bases from V and 0 bases from J, with 11 bases between. The CDR3 runs 15 residues. The CDR3 DNA reads TGTGCCAGCAGCCCGACAGTAACGAACACCGGGGAGCTGTTTTTT. Amino acid sequence: CASSPTVTNTGELFF.

In the case of this clonotype: Possible read error: a much larger clone is one base away. This chain connects TRBV6-5 to TRBJ2-7; 9 bases agree with TRBD1. The CDR3 is made up of 15 amino acids. The junction had 11 bases not matched to a gene; V was cut back by 6 bases and J by 5 bases. Germline V gene data show CDR1 as MNHEY and CDR2 as SVGAGI. CDR3 region: CASRPSGTGWDEQYF. The CDR3 coding sequence is TGTGCCAGCAGGCCCTCCGGGACAGGGTGGGACGAGCAGTACTTC.